A selection of T cell receptor beta chains follows, all from one sample in a study of beta chain features in type 1 diabetes. Assay: immunoSEQ multiplex PCR; the TCRdb copy retains only in-frame clones and omits some. Here the sample spans hundreds of thousands of clones, more than 12% being singletons. Input material: naive CD4+ T cells from blood. All receptors come from a man aged 18 to 35 with type 1 diabetes. Both conserved end residues are trimmed from each CDR3. For some rows the clone size is stated as once, few or many, or as a class when expanded; others skip it.

NA	TRBV5-1	TRBJ2-6	ASSPGASGANVLT
NA	TRBV30	TRBJ1-5	AWSVNILNQPQH
NA	TRBV6-6	TRBJ2-5	ASSYSMTDETQY
few	TRBV7-9	TRBJ2-2	ASSLIVGDTGELF
NA	TRBV7-2	TRBJ2-5	ASRRPGGQETQY
few	TRBV6-6	TRBJ1-6	ASSYSAALFSPLH
few	TRBV4-1	TRBJ2-7	ASSLSQGGSIYEQY
NA	TRBV7-2	TRBJ2-7	ASSPRWAAYYEQY
once	TRBV5-4	TRBJ2-7	ASRLEGGKVEQY
few	TRBV6-5	TRBJ2-1	ASSFHRVPSYNEQF
NA	TRBV6-5	TRBJ2-7	ASSPSLRESYEQY
NA	TRBV5-1	TRBJ2-7	ASSSPPYEQY
NA	TRBV7-8	TRBJ1-5	ASSLEPETGRNQPQH
few	TRBV18	TRBJ2-5	ASSPNRGPQETQY